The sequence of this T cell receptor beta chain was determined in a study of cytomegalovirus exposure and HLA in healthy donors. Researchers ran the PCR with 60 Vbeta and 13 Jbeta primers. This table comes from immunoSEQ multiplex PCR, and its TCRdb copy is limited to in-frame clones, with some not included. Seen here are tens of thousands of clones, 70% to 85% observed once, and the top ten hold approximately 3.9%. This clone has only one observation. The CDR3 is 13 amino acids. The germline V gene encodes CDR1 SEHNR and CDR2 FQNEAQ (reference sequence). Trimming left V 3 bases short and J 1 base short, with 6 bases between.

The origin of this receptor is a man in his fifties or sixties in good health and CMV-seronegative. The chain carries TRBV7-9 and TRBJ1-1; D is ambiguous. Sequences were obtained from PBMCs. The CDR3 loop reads CASSFSGNTEAFF. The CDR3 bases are TGTGCCAGCAGCTTTTCGGGGAACACTGAAGCTTTCTTT.